Below, one TCR beta chain is given with its context. Its cognate antigen is unknown. The data stem from a study of cytomegalovirus exposure and HLA in healthy donors. Study-wide context: A previous analysis identified about 110 million unique TCR beta sequences derived from roughly 190 million T cells. Inside one of the first data releases sat some 93 million unique TCRs taken from HLA-typed donors. Study results and limitations: In a later analysis, common viral pathogens appeared linked to several of the most significant clusters. In a later analysis, HLA-associated TCR beta chains were more clonally expanded than equally common others.

Primers: 60 Vbeta forward and 13 Jbeta reverse. Repertoires were generated with immunoSEQ multiplex PCR, while TCRdb's copy carries only in-frame clones and drops some. This sample has over 100,000 clones, with about two thirds found just once. There are 18 residues in the CDR3. The ends were cut back, 5 bases at V and 0 bases at J, with 20 bases in the middle. Germline V gene lookup returns CDR1 KGHSH and CDR2 LQKENI. The TCR sequence derives from a man aged 25-45 years in good health and CMV-seropositive. The sample was PBMCs. This chain links TRBV18 with TRBJ1-5; TRBD1 is a possible D gene (6 bases). CDR3 loop: CASSKPGHLKYSNQPQHF. Here the CDR3 DNA reads TGTGCCAGCTCAAAACCGGGACACCTTAAATATAGCAATCAGCCCCAGCATTTT.